Following are 24 T cell receptor beta chains from one sample sequenced in a study of T cells after yellow fever vaccination. TCRdb used MiXCR to reprocess the 5' RACE reads, holding one entry per CDR3 protein. In the table there are fewer than 6,000 distinct CDR3 sequences, about 8.3% of which are singletons. The source material was PBMCs, either bulk or a sorted T-cell subset (CD4+, CD8+, memory, or dextramer-sorted; not recorded which), sampled 15 days after the yellow fever booster vaccination. The source of these receptors is a young man who received the YFV17D yellow fever vaccine.

This clonotype is medium-sized (0.01 to 0.1%) in the sample. The V and J genes are TRBV24-1 and TRBJ1-5; the match to TRBD1 covers 8 bases. The CDR3 consists of 15 residues. J gave up 2 bases and V 5 bases, and 4 bases lay outside the gene matches. Per the germline V gene, CDR1 is KGHDR and CDR2 is SFDVKD. CDR3: CATSVGTGRNQPQHF. In nucleotides, the CDR3 is TGTGCCACCAGTGTCGGGACAGGTCGCAATCAGCCCCAGCATTTT.

This clonotype rates as medium-sized. Here the CDR3 reads CSARGLLAASTDTQYF. CDR3 nucleotide sequence: TGCAGTGCTAGAGGTTTACTAGCGGCTAGCACAGATACGCAGTATTTT. The chain employs TRBV20-1 and TRBJ2-3; 8 bases agree with TRBD2. V was pared by 1 base and J by 0 bases, with 6 bases of the junction left unmatched. The CDR3 covers 16 residues. Per the germline V gene, CDR1 is DFQATT and CDR2 is SNEGSKA (reference sequence).

This clonotype is medium-sized (0.01 to 0.1%) by share. The V call is TRBV5-6, the J call TRBJ2-7; 13 positions agree with TRBD2. The CDR3 covers 18 residues. V trimming: 4 bases; J trimming: 1 base; junction bases outside the gene matches: 11. Germline V gene sequence: CDR1 SGHDT, CDR2 YYEEEE. CDR3: CASSHKGLAGFLSYEQYF. CDR3 sequence (DNA): TGTGCCAGCAGCCATAAGGGACTAGCGGGATTCTTGTCCTACGAGCAGTACTTC.

By share, this clonotype counts as medium-sized. V gene TRBV19 combines with J gene TRBJ1-1; D gene ambiguous. CDR1 and CDR2 from the germline V gene are LNHDA and SQIVND (reference sequence). Deletions cut 6 bases from V and 3 bases from J, with 2 bases between. This CDR3 has 10 residues. The CDR3 protein is CASRDTEAFF. The DNA for the CDR3 is TGTGCCAGTAGAGACACTGAAGCTTTCTTT.

Ten or more counts support this clonotype. The V gene is TRBV30, the J gene TRBJ1-6, with D tentatively TRBD1 (6 bases). Germline-derived CDR1 and CDR2 are GTSNPN and SVGIG (reference sequence). Trimming shortened V by 0 bases and J by 7 bases, and 13 bases separated the two germline ends. The length of the CDR3 is 15 residues. The CDR3 DNA sequence: TGTGCCTGGAGTGTACGGGTCGGACAGAATTCACCCCTCCACTTT. Protein product: CAWSVRVGQNSPLHF. Using reference TRBV30 and TRBJ1-6 for the parts outside the CDR3, the full variable domain is SQTIHQWPATLVQPVGSPLSLECTVEGTSNPNLYWYRQAAGRGLQLLFYSVGIGQISSEVPQNLSASRPQDRQFILSSKKLLLSDSGFYLCAWSVRVGQNSPLHFGNGTRLTVT.

By share, this clonotype counts as medium-sized. V usage is TRBV19 and J usage is TRBJ2-7, with TRBD2 matching over 10 bases. The V and J ends lost 5 bases and 6 bases, in that order; junction bases with no gene match: 10. CDR1 and CDR2 (germline): LNHDA, SQIVND (reference sequence). CDR3 size: 15 residues. The DNA for the CDR3 is TGTGCCAGTAGTCGGCGGGGACTAGCGAGTGGCGAGCAGTACTTC. Protein: CASSRRGLASGEQYF.

In this sample, this clonotype turned up many times. V gene TRBV7-2 combines with J gene TRBJ1-5; D remains ambiguous. This CDR3 is 13 amino acids long. In germline, CDR1 is SGHTA, CDR2 FQGNSA. V lost 4 bases, J lost 8 bases, and 12 bases lay in between. For the CDR3, the DNA is TGTGCCAGCAGCTCAAGCTGGAGTGAGCCCCAGCATTTT. Protein: CASSSSWSEPQHF.

Sample share makes this clonotype medium-sized. The chain couples TRBV4-2 to TRBJ2-7, with D possibly TRBD2 on 5 matching bases. The CDR3 has 16 residues. Trimming left V 1 base short and J 0 bases short, with 13 bases between. Germline CDR1 LGHNA, CDR2 YNFKEQ. In DNA form, the CDR3 reads TGTGCCAGCAGCCAAGTTGATGTCGGGATCTCCTACGAGCAGTACTTC. It specifies CASSQVDVGISYEQYF.

By sample share, this clonotype is medium-sized. The chain is built from TRBV20-1 and TRBJ1-1, with 7 bases that match TRBD1. V lost 5 bases, J lost 5 bases, and 11 bases stayed unmatched. The V gene's germline CDR1 is DFQATT and CDR2 SNEGSKA (reference sequence). The CDR3 sequence is 14 residues long. CDR3 loop: CSAQLTGAGTEAFF. The CDR3 DNA follows: TGCAGTGCTCAATTAACAGGGGCCGGTACTGAAGCTTTCTTT.

By frequency in the sample, this clonotype is medium-sized. CDR3 DNA: TGTGCCACTCAAAACAGGGAGTCGGCTTCACCCCTCCACTTT. It yields the protein CATQNRESASPLHF. V is TRBV3-2 and J is TRBJ1-6; the table's D call, TRBD1, was not checked against the DNA. TRBV3-2 is a known pseudogene. CDR3 size: 14 residues.

This clonotype came up once. The V and J genes are TRBV7-2 and TRBJ2-7; 7 bases map to TRBD2. The CDR3 spans 15 residues. V gave up 5 bases and J gave up 4 bases; unmatched junction bases: 11. Germline lookup yields CDR1 SGHTA and CDR2 FQGNSA. DNA for the CDR3: TGTGCCAGCAGCCTTGGGGGGGGTGGGAAGTACGAGCAGTACTTC. It specifies CASSLGGGGKYEQYF.

This clonotype counts as medium-sized. The chain employs TRBV4-3 and TRBJ2-3, with 9 positions matching TRBD2. J lost 1 base, V lost 0 bases, and 5 bases had no gene match. In germline, CDR1 is LGHNA, CDR2 YSLEER. CDR3 length: 17 amino acids. The CDR3 DNA reads as TGCGCCAGCAGCCAAGATTTAGCGGGAGTCGGCACAGATACGCAGTATTTT. It encodes CASSQDLAGVGTDTQYF.

By share, this clonotype counts as medium-sized. V and J are TRBV12-3 or TRBV12-4 and TRBJ2-2; TRBD2 might be the D (5 bases). This CDR3 has 16 residues. V gave up 6 bases and J gave up 7 bases, with 21 bases separating them. The CDR3 reads CASRAGPFTVGGELFF. The CDR3 DNA follows: TGTGCCAGCAGGGCGGGTCCTTTCACAGTTGGCGGGGAGCTGTTTTTT.

Within the sample, this clonotype is medium-sized. V is TRBV2 and J is TRBJ2-3, with TRBD2 identical over 10 bases. The V segment lost 7 bases and the J segment 4 bases; nucleotides outside the gene matches: 8. The CDR3 contains 15 residues. CDR1 and CDR2 from the germline V gene are SNHLY and FYNNEI. As DNA, the CDR3 is TGTGCCAGCACGGAGCGGGAGGGCTGGGCAGATACGCAGTATTTT. Translated: CASTEREGWADTQYF. The entire variable domain, with the rest obtained from reference TRBV2 and TRBJ2-3, is as follows: EPEVTQTPSHQVTQMGQEVILRCVPISNHLYFYWYRQILGQKVEFLVSFYNNEISEKSEIFDDQFSVERPDGSNFTLKIRSTKLEDSAMYFCASTEREGWADTQYFGPGTRLTVL.

V and J are TRBV3-1 and TRBJ2-7, with D unresolved. The germline V gene encodes CDR1 LGHDT and CDR2 YNNKEL (reference sequence). This CDR3 has 15 residues. The V and J ends lost 7 bases and 2 bases respectively, with 18 bases between them. The CDR3 sequence is CASTQHVPGTYEQYF. In DNA form, the CDR3 reads TGTGCCAGCACCCAGCACGTCCCTGGGACCTACGAGCAGTACTTC.

Within the sample, this clonotype is medium-sized. The rearrangement links TRBV27 to TRBJ2-7; TRBD1 aligns across 8 bases. Germline V gives CDR1 MNHEY, CDR2 SMNVEV (reference sequence). There are 16 residues in the CDR3. J gave up 5 bases and V 5 bases, and 14 bases lay outside the gene matches. Written as DNA, the CDR3 is TGTGCCAGCAGTCCCATTCCCGGGACAGGCGGCCACGAGCAGTACTTC. As protein: CASSPIPGTGGHEQYF.

This clonotype ranks as medium-sized. The chain has TRBV27 and TRBJ2-4; D possibly matches TRBD1 or TRBD2 (5 bases each). Germline V gene sequence: CDR1 MNHEY, CDR2 SMNVEV (reference sequence). Trimming shortened V by 6 bases and J by 3 bases, and 15 bases separated the two germline ends. The CDR3 contains 15 residues. The CDR3, as DNA: TGTGCCAGCAGGGGGGACCGAGAGGGCAAAAACATTCAGTACTTC. Translated, it gives CASRGDREGKNIQYF.

This clonotype was observed at least ten times. A junction boundary mismatches the germline segment, possibly from a read error. The V and J genes are TRBV20-1 and TRBJ1-3; weak D call: TRBD1 (6 bases). CDR1 DFQATT and CDR2 SNEGSKA come from the germline V gene (reference sequence). CDR3 length: 16 residues. Here the CDR3 reads CCARGGGGTSGNTIYF. CDR3 nucleotides: TGCTGTGCTAGAGGGGGGGGCGGCACCTCTGGAAACACCATATATTTT.

This clonotype qualifies as medium-sized. V and J are TRBV6-5 and TRBJ2-6, with a weak D call TRBD1 (6 bases). Deletions cut 5 bases from V and 13 bases from J, with 12 bases between. Germline values: CDR1 MNHEY, CDR2 SVGAGI. The CDR3 totals 12 residues. This CDR3 is CASSRSGQVLTF. The CDR3 nucleotides are TGTGCCAGCAGTCGATCCGGACAGGTCCTGACTTTC.

This clonotype is labeled as medium-sized. V and J are TRBV19 and TRBJ2-3, with 7 positions matching TRBD2. The CDR3 covers 14 residues. Germline trimming cut 8 bases from V and 2 bases from J; bases unmatched to any gene: 7. CDR1 is LNHDA and CDR2 is SQIVND in the germline V gene (reference sequence). CDR3 in amino acids: CASGKLATTDTQYF. The DNA of the CDR3 is TGTGCCAGTGGAAAACTAGCGACCACAGATACGCAGTATTTT.

This clonotype is medium-sized (0.01 to 0.1%) within its sample. The chain uses TRBV29-1 and TRBJ2-4; 14 bases match TRBD2. J gave up 2 bases and V 2 bases, and 14 bases lay outside the gene matches. The CDR3 sequence is 20 residues long. Germline CDR1 and CDR2: SQVTM and ANQGSEA. This CDR3 reads CSVEWVGLAGVLVSKNIQYF. The CDR3 DNA follows: TGCAGCGTTGAATGGGTGGGACTAGCGGGAGTGCTTGTGTCCAAAAACATTCAGTACTTC.

V is TRBV3-1 and J is TRBJ2-7; D gene uncertain. The CDR3 totals 15 residues. Trimming left V 3 bases short and J 2 bases short, with 14 bases between. Germline assignment: CDR1 LGHDT and CDR2 YNNKEL (reference sequence). The CDR3 bases are TGTGCCAGCAGCCAGCTCGTCCCTGGGACCTACGAGCAGTACTTC. This codes for CASSQLVPGTYEQYF.

This clonotype ranks as medium-sized (0.01 to 0.1%). The chain has TRBV3-1 and TRBJ2-2, with TRBD1 identical over 7 bases. CDR1 and CDR2 from the germline V gene are LGHDT and YNNKEL (reference sequence). V lost 7 bases to trimming and J lost 4 bases; unmatched junction nucleotides: 6. The CDR3 sequence is 14 residues long. The DNA of the CDR3 is TGTGCCAGCACCCAGACAGGGTCCACCGGGGAGCTGTTTTTT. It yields the protein CASTQTGSTGELFF. Complete variable domain (other parts from reference TRBV3-1 and TRBJ2-2): DTAVSQTPKYLVTQMGNDKSIKCEQNLGHDTMYWYKQDSKKFLKIMFSYNNKELIINETVPNRFSPKSPDKAHLNLHINSLELGDSAVYFCASTQTGSTGELFFGEGSRLTVL.

This clonotype is medium-sized in the sample. The gene calls are TRBV25-1 and TRBJ1-3; 9 bases match TRBD1. The CDR3 covers 15 residues. After removal of 4 bases from V and 7 bases from J, the junction contained 8 bases not matched to a gene. The germline gives CDR1 MGHDK, CDR2 SYGVNS. The CDR3 sequence: CASSAGTGYRNTIYF. The CDR3 DNA reads TGTGCCAGCAGTGCCGGGACAGGGTATCGGAACACCATATATTTT.